The following is a T cell receptor (beta chain) sequence with its context. It has no known antigen specificity. The sample holds no much larger clone one base away, and base qualities are not on file. This sample was included in a study of blood T cells in healthy people across ages (dated by TCRdb to between 2015 and 2017). Regarding the study in general: In model experiments, template switching captured roughly one uniquely barcoded TCR beta cDNA molecule for every two T cells. Two additional independent replicas of 1 million unique cDNA reads from the same blood draw were analyzed for two donors (one aged 18 to 30 and one aged 80 or older). Donors of different ages were randomly distributed across sequencing lanes to avoid experimental bias. Four age groups were formed from the donors: young (average around 15 years), middle-aged (just under 40), aged (roughly 58) and long-lived (82). Age-related changes in TCR beta repertoire diversity were measured in the study by deep sequencing normalized with unique cDNA molecular identifiers.

The method was 5' RACE. TCRdb records Illumina HiSeq 2500 as the sequencer. The second PCR ran for about 7 to 11 cycles and used a J-beta primer mix along with a sample-barcoded 5' primer. A template-switch 5' adaptor carrying 12 random nucleotides introduced a unique molecular identifier onto each TCR beta cDNA molecule. Each sample yielded at least 2.5 million CDR3-containing paired-end reads. First-strand cDNA was synthesized from all RNA with the Mint cDNA synthesis kit, primed by a TRBC-specific oligonucleotide. Following uracil-DNA glycosylase treatment, a first 18-cycle PCR with universal primers M1SS and BC2_uni_R was performed on all cDNA. In the source study's methods: Normalization of each sample was performed by random selection of 1 million high-quality reads, each carrying a distinct molecular identifier. Reads with shared molecular identifiers were discarded instead of being binned into consensus sequences. MiTCR, run with a Q25 quality threshold and the strictest error-elimination algorithm, handled CDR3 identification, clonotype clustering and error correction. A nonparametric unseen species model with Euler transformation was used to estimate lower-bound total TCR beta diversity. Clones were called with MiXCR by TCRdb after fastp trimmed the public reads at Q25, and only in-frame beta chains were retained. Rows with one shared CDR3 protein collapse into an entry with the most common genes and DNA. The V and J calls and clone size are TCRdb's, not the authors'. The sample table records about 940,000 distinct CDR3 sequences; 45% to 50% of these occur just once. 13% of the sample comes from the top ten.

Results the study describes overall, beyond this receptor: Estimates of total diversity from one million sequenced T cells were regarded as lower bounds and underestimates. Bulk unsorted PBMC profiling prevented conclusive comparison of naive and antigen-experienced compartments. The long-lived group showed more naive CD4+ T cells, fewer expanded clones and increased TCR diversity than the aged group, suggesting age selection. Observed TCR beta diversity per million T cells fell roughly linearly with age, and a significant reduction was already apparent by age approximately 40. A strong correlation was found between observed TCR beta diversity and the percentage of naive T cells measured by flow cytometry. Because the CMV infection status of the donors was unknown, age-related changes in expanded clonotypes may potentially have been confounded.

Systemically healthy Caucasian individuals from Russia, about 38 in total and aged about 6 to 95 years, were included as donors. Each donor gave ten milliliters of peripheral blood, drawn into EDTA-treated Vacutainer tubes. PBMCs were isolated by Ficoll-Paque density-gradient centrifugation, with at least 6 million obtained per sample. Total RNA was extracted from PBMCs with Trizol reagent, with at least 6 micrograms obtained per sample. The percentages of naive CD45RAhigh/CD27high T cells were determined by flow cytometry on a PBMC aliquot from every donor. The CDR1 and CDR2 encoded by the germline V gene (reference sequence) are SEHNR and FQNEAQ. Unmatched junction bases come to 9, with V trimmed by 5 bases and J by 11 bases. The CDR3 numbers 14 residues from cysteine through phenylalanine. The only DNA kept is the CDR3, 42 bases in frame from the first base.

The sequencing input was blood. The TCR comes from a man aged 25 to 40 in good health. The sequence is built from TRBV7-9 and TRBJ2-4, and 10 bases in between align with TRBD1. The DNA sequence is given as TGTGCCAGCAGCGCCGGGACAGGGGATGGGGTTCAGTACTTC. It translates to CASSAGTGDGVQYF.